This T cell receptor beta chain originates from a study of blood T cells in healthy people across ages. Study-level findings and limits: A conclusive naive versus antigen-experienced comparison was prevented by the unsorted PBMCs.

A word on this clonotype: Its antigen is still unknown.

Each donor supplied roughly 10 milliliters of peripheral blood. The study isolated at least 6 million PBMCs from each sample. A sample-barcoded 5' primer and a J-beta primer mix were used in a second PCR of about 6 to 12 cycles. A single record per CDR3 protein comes from TCRdb applying MiXCR to the 5' RACE reads. In the table there are about 1,600,000 distinct CDR3 sequences, roughly 45% of which are singletons. The length of the CDR3 is 17 residues. CDR1 is LGHNA and CDR2 is YNFKEQ in the germline V gene. The J gene is TRBJ2-4, the V gene TRBV4-2; 7 bases agree with TRBD1. Gene TRBJ2-7 matches the end of the DNA better, so the J call may be wrong. This clonotype originated in a woman between 18 and 29 years old in good health. Sequencing was carried out using blood. CDR3 bases: TGTGCCAGCAGCCAAGTCCTGACACAGGGGTCCTCCTACGAGCAGTACTTC. The encoded protein is CASSQVLTQGSSYEQYF.